This T cell receptor (beta chain) emerged from a study of blood T cells in healthy people across ages. The CDR3 consists of 14 residues. The germline gives CDR1 SGHRS, CDR2 YFSETQ. Trimming cost V 4 bases and J 5 bases; bases outside gene matches: 7. Peripheral blood, about 10 milliliters per donor, was collected. RNA extraction gave at least 5 micrograms of total RNA per sample. Then a second PCR, running about 6 to 11 cycles, was carried out with a sample-barcoded 5' primer and a J-beta primer mix. TCRdb reanalysed the 5' RACE reads using MiXCR and keeps one entry per CDR3 protein. Of over 600,000 distinct CDR3 sequences detected, less than 45% appear once; the ten largest clones hold around 32%.

Sequenced sample: blood. The chain recombines TRBV5-1 with TRBJ2-7, with TRBD1 identical over 9 bases. This TCR was recovered from an elderly man in good health. CDR3: CASSPRDRVDEQYF. The CDR3 DNA is TGCGCCAGCAGCCCCCGGGACAGGGTCGACGAGCAGTACTTC.